What follows is one T cell receptor (beta chain) and its context. Its antigen is undetermined. Amplification used 60 Vbeta primers and 13 Jbeta primers. TCRdb's table, derived via immunoSEQ multiplex PCR, lists solely in-frame clones and lacks some. The sample consists of approximately 120,000 clones, around 80% of them appearing once. The CDR3 has 14 amino acids. The trim removed 3 bases at V and 4 bases at J, leaving 8 bases unmatched. CDR1 is GTSNPN and CDR2 is SVGIG in the germline V gene (reference sequence). These data originate in a study of cytomegalovirus exposure and HLA in healthy donors. Points from the study as a whole: Reportedly, HLA-A and HLA-B alleles of most subjects were accurately predicted from TCR beta.

The TCR comes from a man younger than 40 in good health and CMV-seronegative. The sequenced sample was PBMCs. V and J are TRBV30 and TRBJ1-1; 7 positions match TRBD1. The CDR3 region is CAWSLGGSVTEAFF. CDR3 DNA sequence: TGTGCCTGGAGCCTAGGGGGCTCGGTCACTGAAGCTTTCTTT.